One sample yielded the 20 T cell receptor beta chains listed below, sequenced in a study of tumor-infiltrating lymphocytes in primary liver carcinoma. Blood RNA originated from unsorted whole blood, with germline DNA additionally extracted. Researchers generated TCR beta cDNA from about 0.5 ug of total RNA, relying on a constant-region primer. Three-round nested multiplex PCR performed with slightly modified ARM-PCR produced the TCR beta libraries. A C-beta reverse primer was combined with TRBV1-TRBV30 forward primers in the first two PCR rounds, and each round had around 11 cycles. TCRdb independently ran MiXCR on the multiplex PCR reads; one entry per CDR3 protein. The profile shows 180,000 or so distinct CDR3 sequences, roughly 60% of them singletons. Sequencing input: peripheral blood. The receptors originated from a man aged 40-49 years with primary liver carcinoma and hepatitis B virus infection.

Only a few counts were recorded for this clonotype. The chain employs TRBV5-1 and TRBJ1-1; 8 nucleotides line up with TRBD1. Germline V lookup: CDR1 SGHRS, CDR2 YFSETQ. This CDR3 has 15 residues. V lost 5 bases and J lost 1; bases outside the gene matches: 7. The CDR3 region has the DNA TGCGCCAGCAGACGTGGGGGACAGGCGAACACTGAAGCTTTCTTT. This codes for CASRRGGQANTEAFF.

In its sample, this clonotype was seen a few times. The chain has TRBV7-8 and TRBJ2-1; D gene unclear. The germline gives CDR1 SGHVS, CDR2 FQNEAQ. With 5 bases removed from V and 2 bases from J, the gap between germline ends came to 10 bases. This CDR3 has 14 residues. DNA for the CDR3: TGTGCCAGCAGCATTACCGGGCCCTACAATGAGCAGTTCTTC. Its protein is CASSITGPYNEQFF.

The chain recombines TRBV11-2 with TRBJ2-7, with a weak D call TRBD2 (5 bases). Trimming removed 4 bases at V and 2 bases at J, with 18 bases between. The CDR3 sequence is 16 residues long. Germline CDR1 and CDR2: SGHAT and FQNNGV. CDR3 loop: CASSSEGGDSAYEQYF. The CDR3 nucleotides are TGTGCCAGCAGCTCAGAGGGTGGAGATTCCGCCTACGAGCAGTACTTC.

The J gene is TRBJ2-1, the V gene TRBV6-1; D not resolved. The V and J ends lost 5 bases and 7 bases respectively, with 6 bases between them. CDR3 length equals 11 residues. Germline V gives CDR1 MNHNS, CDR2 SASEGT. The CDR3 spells CASSIGNEQFF. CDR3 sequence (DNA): TGTGCCAGCAGTATCGGGAATGAGCAGTTCTTC.

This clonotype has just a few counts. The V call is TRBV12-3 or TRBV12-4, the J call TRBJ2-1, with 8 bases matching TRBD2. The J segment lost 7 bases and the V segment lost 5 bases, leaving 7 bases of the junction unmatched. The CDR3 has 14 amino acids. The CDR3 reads CASSQREFGNEQFF. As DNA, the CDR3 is TGTGCCAGCAGTCAGCGGGAGTTCGGGAATGAGCAGTTCTTC.

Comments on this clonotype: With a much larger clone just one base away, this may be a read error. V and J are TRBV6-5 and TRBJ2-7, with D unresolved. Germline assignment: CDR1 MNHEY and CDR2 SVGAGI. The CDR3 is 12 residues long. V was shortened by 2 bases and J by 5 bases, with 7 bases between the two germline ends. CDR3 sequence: CASSYVNHEQYF. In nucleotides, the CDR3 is TGTGCCAGCAGTTACGTGAACCACGAGCAGTACTTC.

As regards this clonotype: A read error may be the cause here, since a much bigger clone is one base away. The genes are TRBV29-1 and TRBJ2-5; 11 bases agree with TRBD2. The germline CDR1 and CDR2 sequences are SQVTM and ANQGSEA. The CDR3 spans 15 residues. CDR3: CSAASGTSGQGTQYF. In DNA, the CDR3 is TGCAGCGCCGCGTCCGGGACTAGCGGCCAAGGGACCCAGTACTTC. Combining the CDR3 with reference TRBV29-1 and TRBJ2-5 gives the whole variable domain SAVISQKPSRDICQRGTSLTIQCQVDSQVTMMFWYRQQPGQSLTLIATANQGSEATYESGFVIDKFPISRPNLTFSTLTVSNMSPEDSSIYLCSAASGTSGQGTQYFGPGTRLLVL.

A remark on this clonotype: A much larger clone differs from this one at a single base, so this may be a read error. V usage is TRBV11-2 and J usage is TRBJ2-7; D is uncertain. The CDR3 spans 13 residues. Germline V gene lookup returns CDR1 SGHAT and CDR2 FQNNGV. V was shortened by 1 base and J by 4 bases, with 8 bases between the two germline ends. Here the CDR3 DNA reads TGTGCCAGCAGCTTAGGGTGTAGGTACGAGCAGTACTTC. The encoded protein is CASSLGCRYEQYF.

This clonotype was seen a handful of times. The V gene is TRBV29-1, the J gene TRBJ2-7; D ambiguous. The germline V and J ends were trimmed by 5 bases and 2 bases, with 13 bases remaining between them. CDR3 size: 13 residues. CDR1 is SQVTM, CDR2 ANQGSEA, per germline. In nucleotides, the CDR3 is TGCAGCGTTAATCTGGCGGAGACCTACGAGCAGTACTTC. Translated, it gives CSVNLAETYEQYF.

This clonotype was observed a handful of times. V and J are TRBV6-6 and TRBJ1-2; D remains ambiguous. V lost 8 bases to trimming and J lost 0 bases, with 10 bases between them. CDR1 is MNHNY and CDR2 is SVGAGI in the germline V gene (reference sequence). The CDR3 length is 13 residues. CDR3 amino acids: CASLTASNYGYTF. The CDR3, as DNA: TGTGCCAGCCTAACAGCTTCTAACTATGGCTACACCTTC.

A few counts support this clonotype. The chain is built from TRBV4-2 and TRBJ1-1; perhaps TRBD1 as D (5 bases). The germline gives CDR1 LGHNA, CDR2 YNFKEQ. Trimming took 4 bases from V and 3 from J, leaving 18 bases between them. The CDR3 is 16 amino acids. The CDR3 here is CASSPESTPGYTEAFF. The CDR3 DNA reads TGTGCCAGCAGCCCCGAGAGCACCCCAGGGTACACTGAAGCTTTCTTT.

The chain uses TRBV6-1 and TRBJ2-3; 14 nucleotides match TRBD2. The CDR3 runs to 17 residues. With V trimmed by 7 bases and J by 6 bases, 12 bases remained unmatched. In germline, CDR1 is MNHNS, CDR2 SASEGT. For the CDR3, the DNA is TGTGCCAGCAATTCGCCGGGACTAGCGGGAGTGGGGGATACGCAGTATTTT. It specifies CASNSPGLAGVGDTQYF.

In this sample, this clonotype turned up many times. Written as DNA, the CDR3 is TGTGCCAGCAGCTTAGATGCGGGAGGGACCTACGAGCAGTACTTC. Translation: CASSLDAGGTYEQYF. The chain combines TRBV11-2 with TRBJ2-7, with 9 bases that match TRBD2. The CDR3 sequence is 15 residues long. Germline CDR1 reads SGHAT; CDR2 reads FQNNGV. The trim removed 0 bases at V and 2 bases at J, leaving 2 bases unmatched.

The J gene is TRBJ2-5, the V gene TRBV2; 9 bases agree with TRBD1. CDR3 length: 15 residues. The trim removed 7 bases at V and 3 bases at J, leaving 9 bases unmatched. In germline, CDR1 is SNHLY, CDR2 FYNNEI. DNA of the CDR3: TGTGCCAGCAACATACAGGGGGCGAACGAAGAGACCCAGTACTTC. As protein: CASNIQGANEETQYF.

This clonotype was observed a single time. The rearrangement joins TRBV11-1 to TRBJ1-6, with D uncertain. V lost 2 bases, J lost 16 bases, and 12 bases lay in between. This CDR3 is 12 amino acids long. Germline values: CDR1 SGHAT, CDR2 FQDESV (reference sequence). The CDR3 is CASSLYGPDLHF. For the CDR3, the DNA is TGTGCCAGCAGCTTATACGGGCCGGATCTCCACTTT.

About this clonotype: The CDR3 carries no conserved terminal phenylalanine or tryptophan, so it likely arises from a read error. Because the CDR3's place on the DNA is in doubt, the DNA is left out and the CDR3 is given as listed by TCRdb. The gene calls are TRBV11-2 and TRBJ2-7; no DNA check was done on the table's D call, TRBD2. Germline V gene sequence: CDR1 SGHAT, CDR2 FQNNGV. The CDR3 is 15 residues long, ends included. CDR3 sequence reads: CASSRTSGSSYEQHI.

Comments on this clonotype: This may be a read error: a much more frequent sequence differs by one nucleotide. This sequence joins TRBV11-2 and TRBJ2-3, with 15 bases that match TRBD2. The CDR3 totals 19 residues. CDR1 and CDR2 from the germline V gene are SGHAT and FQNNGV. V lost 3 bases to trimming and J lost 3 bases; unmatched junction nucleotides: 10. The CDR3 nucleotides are TGTGCCAGCAGCTTCTCTAACAGGACTAGCGGGAGGGCAACAGATACGCAGTATTTT. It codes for CASSFSNRTSGRATDTQYF. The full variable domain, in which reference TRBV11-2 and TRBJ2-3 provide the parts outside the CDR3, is EAGVAQSPRYKIIEKRQSVAFWCNPISGHATLYWYQQILGQGPKLLIQFQNNGVVDDSQLPKDRFSAERLKGVDSTLKIQPAKLEDSAVYLCASSFSNRTSGRATDTQYFGPGTRLTVL.

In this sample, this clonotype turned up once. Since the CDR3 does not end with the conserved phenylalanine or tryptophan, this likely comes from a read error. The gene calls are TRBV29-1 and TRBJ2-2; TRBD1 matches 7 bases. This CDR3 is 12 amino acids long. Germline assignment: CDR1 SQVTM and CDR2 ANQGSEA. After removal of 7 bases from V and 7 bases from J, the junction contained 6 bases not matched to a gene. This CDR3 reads CSADRVDGELFL. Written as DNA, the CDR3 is TGCAGCGCAGACAGGGTTGACGGGGAGCTGTTTCTT.

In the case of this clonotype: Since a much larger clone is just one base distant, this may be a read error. The CDR3 region is CASSLPPNGYEQYF. The CDR3 region has the DNA TGTGCCAGCAGCTTGCCGCCAAATGGGTACGAGCAGTACTTC. The gene calls are TRBV11-2 and TRBJ2-7, with unresolved D. The germline V gene encodes CDR1 SGHAT and CDR2 FQNNGV. Trimming took 3 bases from V and 4 from J, leaving 13 bases between them. CDR3 length equals 14 residues.

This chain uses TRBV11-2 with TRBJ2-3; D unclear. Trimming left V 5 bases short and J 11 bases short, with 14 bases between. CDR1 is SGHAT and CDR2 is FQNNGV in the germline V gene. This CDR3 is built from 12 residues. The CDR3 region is CASSAWAVMQYF. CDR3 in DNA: TGTGCCAGCAGCGCTTGGGCAGTTATGCAGTATTTT.